What follows describes a single T cell receptor beta chain. What it recognizes is unknown. The record originates from a study of cytomegalovirus exposure and HLA in healthy donors. Whole-study findings and limits: Reports described diagnosis of cytomegalovirus status by the classifier as highly specific and sensitive.

The table came from immunoSEQ multiplex PCR; TCRdb's copy has only in-frame clones and leaves some out. This table holds about 56,000 clones, roughly 92% found once. Germline CDR1 and CDR2: LGHNA and YSLEER. The V gene lost 1 base and the J gene lost 1 base, with 4 bases spanning the gap. The CDR3 consists of 13 residues. The TCR was taken from a man between 18 and 29 years old in good health and CMV-seronegative. The sample consisted of PBMCs. The chain links TRBV4-3 to TRBJ1-1; D unresolved. For the CDR3, the DNA is TGCGCCAGCAGCCAAGGAGGGAACACTGAAGCTTTCTTT. Residues: CASSQGGNTEAFF.